This TCR beta chain stems from a study of radiotherapy plus CTLA-4 blockade in lung cancer. About the study: Objective response rate was 18%; disease control rate, 31%.

This clone was found a few times. Its specificity is not known. Sequenced by immunoSEQ multiplex PCR; TCRdb stores in-frame clones only, minus some. Of around 100,000 clones listed, 70% to 85% are singletons. Chemo-refractory metastatic non-small-cell lung cancer patients received focal radiation with ipilimumab CTLA-4 blockade. Study conclusions and caveats: Radiotherapy with ipilimumab was followed by blood expansion of tumor-derived clones. The best predictor of response was reported to be early blood T cell clone dynamics, with interferon-beta.

The sequencing used peripheral blood, collected from a patient treated with radiotherapy plus ipilimumab. The clonotype was recovered from a human donor with non-small cell lung cancer that progressed on radiotherapy plus ipilimumab. Some clones in this sample may be carry-over from other donors' samples.

CDR3 amino acids: CASSQNRDRSVSSYNSPLHF. Here the CDR3 DNA reads TGTGCCAGCAGCCAGAACCGGGACAGATCGGTGAGCTCCTATAATTCACCCCTCCACTTT. The rearrangement links TRBV28 to TRBJ1-6, with 7 positions matching TRBD1. Germline V gene data show CDR1 as MDHEN and CDR2 as SYDVKM. After removal of 6 bases from V and 0 bases from J, the junction contained 17 bases not matched to a gene. This CDR3 has 20 residues.